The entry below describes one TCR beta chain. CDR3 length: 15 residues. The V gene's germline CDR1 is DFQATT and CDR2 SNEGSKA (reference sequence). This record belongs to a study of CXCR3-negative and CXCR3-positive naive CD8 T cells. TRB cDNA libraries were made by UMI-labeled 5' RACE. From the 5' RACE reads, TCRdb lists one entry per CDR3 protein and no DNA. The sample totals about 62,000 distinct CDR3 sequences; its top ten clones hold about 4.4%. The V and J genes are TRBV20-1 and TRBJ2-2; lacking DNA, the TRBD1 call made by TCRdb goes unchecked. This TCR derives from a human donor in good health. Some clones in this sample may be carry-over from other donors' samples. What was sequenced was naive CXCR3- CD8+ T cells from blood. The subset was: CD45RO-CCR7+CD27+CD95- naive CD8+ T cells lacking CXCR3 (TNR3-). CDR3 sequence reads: CSVGQGFFGVGELFF.